This T cell receptor (beta chain) was identified during a study of cytomegalovirus exposure and HLA in healthy donors. Findings of the study overall: As was reported, the classifier diagnosed cytomegalovirus status with high specificity and sensitivity. Three chains linked to CMV were shown in vitro to be specific for CMV antigens. Most observed TCR sequences were rare, whereas some public TCRs were detected in many donors. Overall, under 200 TCR beta chains were annotated as cytomegalovirus-associated.

The V and J ends lost 1 base and 6 bases respectively, with 16 bases between them. The germline gives CDR1 SGHRS, CDR2 YFSETQ. This CDR3 region has 15 residues. This table comes from immunoSEQ multiplex PCR, and its TCRdb copy is limited to in-frame clones, with some not included. Seen here are approximately 130,000 clones, more than 75% observed once, and the top ten hold 2% to 2.5%. In the case of this clone: What it recognizes is unknown.

This clonotype was obtained from a woman aged 25 to 45 in good health and CMV-seronegative. The chain combines TRBV5-1 with TRBJ1-1; unclear D gene. Sequencing was performed on PBMCs. CDR3 protein: CASSLFSGYSAEAFF. The DNA for the CDR3 is TGCGCCAGCAGCTTGTTTTCAGGTTATTCGGCTGAAGCTTTCTTT.